This T cell receptor (beta chain) was found in a study of T-cell reconstitution after alpha-beta-depleted transplantation in children. Study findings and constraints: It was newly produced T cells that mostly accounted for T-cell counts and diversity one year after transplant. Reportedly, only several hundred clones from non-depleted graft cells drove alpha-beta T-cell counts at about two months. Certain patients had high TCRbeta diversity at day 60, and it came from recipient T cells and thymic progenitors that survived.

The sample holds a few counts of this clonotype. The antigen is undetermined. Molecular barcoding with unique molecular identifiers was used for the TCRbeta library. TCRdb reprocessed the PCR reads with MiXCR, giving one entry per CDR3 protein. The sample has about 870,000 distinct CDR3 sequences; roughly 15% are singletons. This CDR3 contains 15 residues. Trimming pared 2 bases from V and 3 bases from J, leaving 14 bases between. Germline assignment: CDR1 SGHRS and CDR2 YFSETQ. The rearrangement links TRBV5-1 to TRBJ2-5; D may match TRBD1 or TRBD2 (6 bases each). This receptor was taken from a male patient younger than 18 who had a stem cell transplant for acute lymphoblastic leukemia, so the T cells may come from the graft donor. The sample here was PBMCs, mostly from graft donor cells, taken 360 days after TCRalphabeta/CD19-depleted stem cell transplant. The CDR3 nucleotides read TGCGCCAGCAGCTTAGCCCACGGGGGCGAAGAGACCCAGTACTTC. This translates into CASSLAHGGEETQYF.